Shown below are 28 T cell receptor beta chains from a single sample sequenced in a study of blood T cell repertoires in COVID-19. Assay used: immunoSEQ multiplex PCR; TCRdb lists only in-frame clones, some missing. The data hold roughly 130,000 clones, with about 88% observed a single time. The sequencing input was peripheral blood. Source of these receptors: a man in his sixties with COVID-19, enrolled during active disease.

Written as DNA, the CDR3 is TGTGCCAGTAGTATCGGCAGGGGAATGAACACTGAAGCTTTCTTT. Translating it yields CASSIGRGMNTEAFF. This chain uses TRBV19 with TRBJ1-1, with D maybe TRBD1 (6 bases). Trimming removed 3 bases from V and 0 bases from J, with 11 bases in between. This CDR3 has 15 amino acids. From germline, CDR1 is LNHDA and CDR2 SQIVND (reference sequence).

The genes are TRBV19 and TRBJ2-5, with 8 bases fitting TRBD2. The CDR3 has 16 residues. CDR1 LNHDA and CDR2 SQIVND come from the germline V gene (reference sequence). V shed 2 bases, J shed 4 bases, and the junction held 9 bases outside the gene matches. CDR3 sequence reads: CASSILGLAGGETQYF. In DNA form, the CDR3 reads TGTGCCAGTAGTATACTGGGGCTAGCGGGCGGAGAGACCCAGTACTTC.

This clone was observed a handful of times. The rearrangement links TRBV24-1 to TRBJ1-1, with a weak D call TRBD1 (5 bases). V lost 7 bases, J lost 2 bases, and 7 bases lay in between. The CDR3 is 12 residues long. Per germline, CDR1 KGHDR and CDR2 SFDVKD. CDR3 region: CATRDTNTEAFF. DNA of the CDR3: TGTGCCACCAGGGACACCAACACTGAAGCTTTCTTT.

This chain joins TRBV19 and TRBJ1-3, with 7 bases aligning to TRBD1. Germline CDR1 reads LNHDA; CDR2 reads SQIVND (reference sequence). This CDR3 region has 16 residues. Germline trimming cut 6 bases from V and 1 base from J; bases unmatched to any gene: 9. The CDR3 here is CASRTSRRGSGNTIYF. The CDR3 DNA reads TGTGCCAGTAGAACATCACGCAGGGGGTCTGGAAACACCATATATTTT.

CDR3 sequence: CASSSTLGLAGGRDEQYF. The CDR3, as DNA: TGTGCCAGCAGCTCGACCCTGGGACTAGCGGGAGGGCGGGACGAGCAGTACTTC. The chain combines TRBV5-8 with TRBJ2-7; TRBD2 aligns across 16 bases. Unmatched junction bases numbered 11, after V lost 3 bases and J lost 5 bases. The CDR3 is 18 residues long. Germline CDR1 reads SGHTS; CDR2 reads YDEGEE.

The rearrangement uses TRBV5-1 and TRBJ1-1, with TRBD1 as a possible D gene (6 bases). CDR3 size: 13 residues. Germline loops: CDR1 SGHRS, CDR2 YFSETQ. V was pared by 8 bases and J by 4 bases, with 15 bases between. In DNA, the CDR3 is TGCGCCAGTAAGCTCACAGGGATCACTGAAGCTTTCTTT. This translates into CASKLTGITEAFF.

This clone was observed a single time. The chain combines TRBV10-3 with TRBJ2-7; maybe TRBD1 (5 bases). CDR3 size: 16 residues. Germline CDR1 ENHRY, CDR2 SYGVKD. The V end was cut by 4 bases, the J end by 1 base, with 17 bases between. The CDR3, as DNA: TGTGCCATCAGTGCGAGACAGCCGGCTGGGTCCTACGAGCAGTACTTC. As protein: CAISARQPAGSYEQYF.

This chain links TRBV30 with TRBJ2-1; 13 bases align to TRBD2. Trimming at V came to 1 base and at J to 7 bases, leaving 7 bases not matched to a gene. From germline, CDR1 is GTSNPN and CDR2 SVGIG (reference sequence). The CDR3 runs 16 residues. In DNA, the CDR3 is TGTGCCTGGAGTGCCCAACTAGCGGGAGGGCGAAATGAGCAGTTCTTC. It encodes CAWSAQLAGGRNEQFF. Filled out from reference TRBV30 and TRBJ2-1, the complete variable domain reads SQTIHQWPATLVQPVGSPLSLECTVEGTSNPNLYWYRQAAGRGLQLLFYSVGIGQISSEVPQNLSASRPQDRQFILSSKKLLLSDSGFYLCAWSAQLAGGRNEQFFGPGTRLTVL.

The CDR3 bases are TGTGCCAGCAGGAGGGGACAGGGTCATCAGCCCCAGCATTTT. Translated, it gives CASRRGQGHQPQHF. The V and J genes are TRBV27 and TRBJ1-5, with 9 bases that match TRBD1. CDR3 length: 14 residues. V was clipped by 6 bases and J by 5 bases; unmatched bases: 5. Germline V lookup: CDR1 MNHEY, CDR2 SMNVEV (reference sequence).

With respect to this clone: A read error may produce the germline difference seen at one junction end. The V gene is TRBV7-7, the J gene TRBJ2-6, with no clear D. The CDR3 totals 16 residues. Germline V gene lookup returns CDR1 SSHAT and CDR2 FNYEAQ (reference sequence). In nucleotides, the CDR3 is TGTGCTAGCAGCTTACCCCTTCCCTCTGGGGCCAACGTCCTGACTTTC. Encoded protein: CASSLPLPSGANVLTF.

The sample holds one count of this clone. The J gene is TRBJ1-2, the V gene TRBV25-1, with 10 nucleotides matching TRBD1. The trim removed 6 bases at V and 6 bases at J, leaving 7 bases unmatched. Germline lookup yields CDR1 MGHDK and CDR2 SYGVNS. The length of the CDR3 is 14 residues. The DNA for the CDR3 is TGTGCCAGCAGATCGACAGGGGGCCTGAATGGCTACACCTTC. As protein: CASRSTGGLNGYTF.

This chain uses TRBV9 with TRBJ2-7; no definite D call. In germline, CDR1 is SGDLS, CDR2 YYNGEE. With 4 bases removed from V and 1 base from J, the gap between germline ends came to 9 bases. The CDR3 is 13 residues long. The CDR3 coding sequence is TGTGCCAGCAGCCAAGCAGGATCCTACGAGCAGTACTTC. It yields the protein CASSQAGSYEQYF.

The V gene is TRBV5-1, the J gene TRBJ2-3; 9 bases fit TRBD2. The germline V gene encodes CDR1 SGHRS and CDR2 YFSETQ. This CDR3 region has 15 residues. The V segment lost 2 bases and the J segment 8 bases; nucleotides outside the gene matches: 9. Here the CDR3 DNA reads TGCGCCAGCAGCTTACCCACTAGCGGGCTCCTTACGCAGTATTTT. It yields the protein CASSLPTSGLLTQYF.

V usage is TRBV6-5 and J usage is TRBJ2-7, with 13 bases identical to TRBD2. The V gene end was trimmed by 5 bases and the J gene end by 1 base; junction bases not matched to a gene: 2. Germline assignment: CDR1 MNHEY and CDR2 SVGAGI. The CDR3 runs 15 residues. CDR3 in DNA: TGTGCCAGCAGTAGGACTAGCGGGAGATCCTACGAGCAGTACTTC. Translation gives CASSRTSGRSYEQYF.

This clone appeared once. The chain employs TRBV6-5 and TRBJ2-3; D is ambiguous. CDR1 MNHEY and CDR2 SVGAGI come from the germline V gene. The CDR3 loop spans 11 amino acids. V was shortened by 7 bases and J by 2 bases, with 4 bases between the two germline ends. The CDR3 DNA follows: TGTGCCAGCAAGCTCACAGATACGCAGTATTTT. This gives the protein CASKLTDTQYF.

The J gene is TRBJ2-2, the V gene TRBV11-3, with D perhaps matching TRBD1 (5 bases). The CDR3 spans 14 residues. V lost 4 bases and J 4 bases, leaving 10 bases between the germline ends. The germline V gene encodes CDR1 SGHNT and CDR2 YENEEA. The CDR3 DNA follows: TGTGCCAGCAGCTCAGGGTGGAGCACCGGGGAGCTGTTTTTT. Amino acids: CASSSGWSTGELFF.

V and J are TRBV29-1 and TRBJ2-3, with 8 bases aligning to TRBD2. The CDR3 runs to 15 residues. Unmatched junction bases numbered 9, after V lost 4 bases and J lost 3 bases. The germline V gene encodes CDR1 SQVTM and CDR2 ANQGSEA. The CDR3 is CSVVGREGPTDTQYF. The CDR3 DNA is TGCAGCGTTGTAGGTCGGGAGGGCCCGACAGATACGCAGTATTTT.

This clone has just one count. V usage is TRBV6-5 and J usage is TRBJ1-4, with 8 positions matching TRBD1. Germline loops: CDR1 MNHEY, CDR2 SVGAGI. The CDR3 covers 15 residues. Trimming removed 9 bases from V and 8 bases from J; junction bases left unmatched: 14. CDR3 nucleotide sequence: TGTGCCAGTGGTGACAGGGGTCTCGTCGGGGAAAAACTGTTTTTT. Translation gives CASGDRGLVGEKLFF.

This chain's CDR3 is CASSMGQALFYEQYF. CDR3 coding DNA: TGTGCCAGTAGTATGGGACAGGCGCTATTCTACGAGCAGTACTTC. The chain is built from TRBV19 and TRBJ2-7; 8 bases line up with TRBD1. There are 15 residues in the CDR3. From germline, CDR1 is LNHDA and CDR2 SQIVND (reference sequence). Trimming at V came to 3 bases and at J to 3 bases, leaving 7 bases not matched to a gene.

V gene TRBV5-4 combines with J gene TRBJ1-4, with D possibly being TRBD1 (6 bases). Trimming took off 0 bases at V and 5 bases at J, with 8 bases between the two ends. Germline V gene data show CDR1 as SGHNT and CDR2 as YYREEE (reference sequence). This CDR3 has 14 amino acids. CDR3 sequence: CASSLGGGNEKLFF. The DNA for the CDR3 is TGTGCCAGCAGCTTGGGCGGGGGCAATGAAAAACTGTTTTTT.

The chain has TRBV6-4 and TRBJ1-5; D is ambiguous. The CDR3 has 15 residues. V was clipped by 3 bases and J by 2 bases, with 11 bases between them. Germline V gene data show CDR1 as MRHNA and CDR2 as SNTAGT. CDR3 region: CASSDPGSRNQPQHF. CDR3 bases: TGTGCCAGCAGTGATCCGGGGTCCCGCAATCAGCCCCAGCATTTT.

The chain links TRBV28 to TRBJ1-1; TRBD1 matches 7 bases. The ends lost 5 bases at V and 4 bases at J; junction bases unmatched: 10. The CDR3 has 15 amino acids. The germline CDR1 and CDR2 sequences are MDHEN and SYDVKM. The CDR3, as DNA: TGTGCCAGCAGTCTACCCCTGGCAGGGGGCACTGAAGCTTTCTTT. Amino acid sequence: CASSLPLAGGTEAFF.

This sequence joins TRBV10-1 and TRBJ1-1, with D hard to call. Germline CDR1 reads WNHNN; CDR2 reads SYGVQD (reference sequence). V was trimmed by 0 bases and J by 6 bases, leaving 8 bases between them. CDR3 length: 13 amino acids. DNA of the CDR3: TGCGCCAGCAGTGAGTCGCGGGAGGCTGAAGCTTTCTTT. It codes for CASSESREAEAFF.

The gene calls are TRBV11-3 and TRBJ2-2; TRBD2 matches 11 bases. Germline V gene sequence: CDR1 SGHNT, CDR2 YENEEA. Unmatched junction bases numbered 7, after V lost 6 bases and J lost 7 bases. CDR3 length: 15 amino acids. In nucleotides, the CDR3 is TGTGCCAGCAGACCACTAGCGGGAGAGGGCGGGGAGCTGTTTTTT. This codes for CASRPLAGEGGELFF.

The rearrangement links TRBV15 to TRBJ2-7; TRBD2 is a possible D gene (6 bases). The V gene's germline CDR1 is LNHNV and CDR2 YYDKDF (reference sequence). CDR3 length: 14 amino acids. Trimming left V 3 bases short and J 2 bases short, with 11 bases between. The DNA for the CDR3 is TGTGCCACCAGCAGGGTTAGCGGTACCTACGAGCAGTACTTC. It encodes CATSRVSGTYEQYF.

The CDR3 is CASSIDPPRVAGEGNEQFF. CDR3 coding DNA: TGTGCCAGTAGTATAGATCCCCCTAGGGTGGCGGGAGAGGGAAATGAGCAGTTCTTC. The rearrangement links TRBV19 to TRBJ2-1; 7 positions match TRBD2. J lost 7 bases, V lost 0 bases, and 18 bases had no gene match. This CDR3 comprises 19 residues. Germline V gives CDR1 LNHDA, CDR2 SQIVND (reference sequence).

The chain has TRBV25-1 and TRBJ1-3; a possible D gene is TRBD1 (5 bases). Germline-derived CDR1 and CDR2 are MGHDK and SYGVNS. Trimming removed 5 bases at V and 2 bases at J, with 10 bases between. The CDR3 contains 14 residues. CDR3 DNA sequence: TGTGCCAGCAGTTTCGACAGCACTGGAAACACCATATATTTT. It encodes CASSFDSTGNTIYF. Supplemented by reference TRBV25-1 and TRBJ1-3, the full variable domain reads EADIYQTPRYLVIGTGKKITLECSQTMGHDKMYWYQQDPGMELHLIHYSYGVNSTEKGDLSSESTVSRIRTEHFPLTLESARPSHTSQYLCASSFDSTGNTIYFGEGSWLTVV.

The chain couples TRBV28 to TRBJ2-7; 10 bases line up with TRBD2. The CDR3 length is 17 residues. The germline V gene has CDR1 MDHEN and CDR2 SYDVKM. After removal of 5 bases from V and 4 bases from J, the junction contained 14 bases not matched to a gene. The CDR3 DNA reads TGTGCCAGCAGTCCGCTGCCGGGACTAGCGCACCCATACGAGCAGTACTTC. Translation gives CASSPLPGLAHPYEQYF.